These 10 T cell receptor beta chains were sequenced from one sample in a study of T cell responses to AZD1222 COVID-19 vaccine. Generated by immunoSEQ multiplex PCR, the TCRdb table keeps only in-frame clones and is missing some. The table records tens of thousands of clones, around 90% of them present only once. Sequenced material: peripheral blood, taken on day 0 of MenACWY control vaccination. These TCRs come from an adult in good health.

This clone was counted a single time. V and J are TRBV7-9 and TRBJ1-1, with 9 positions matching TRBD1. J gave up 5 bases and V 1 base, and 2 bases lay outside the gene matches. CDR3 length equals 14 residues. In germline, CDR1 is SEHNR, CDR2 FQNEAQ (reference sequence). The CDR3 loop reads CASSLGGTGTEAFF. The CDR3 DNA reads TGTGCCAGCAGCTTAGGGGGGACAGGGACTGAAGCTTTCTTT.

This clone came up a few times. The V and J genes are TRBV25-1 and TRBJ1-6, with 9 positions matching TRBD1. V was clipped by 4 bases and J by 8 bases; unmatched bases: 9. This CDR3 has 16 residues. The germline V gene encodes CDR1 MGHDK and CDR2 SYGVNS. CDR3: CASSVPGTGTDSPLHF. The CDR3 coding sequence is TGTGCCAGCAGTGTCCCCGGGACAGGGACGGATTCACCCCTCCACTTT. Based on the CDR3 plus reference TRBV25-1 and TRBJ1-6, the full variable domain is EADIYQTPRYLVIGTGKKITLECSQTMGHDKMYWYQQDPGMELHLIHYSYGVNSTEKGDLSSESTVSRIRTEHFPLTLESARPSHTSQYLCASSVPGTGTDSPLHFGNGTRLTVT.

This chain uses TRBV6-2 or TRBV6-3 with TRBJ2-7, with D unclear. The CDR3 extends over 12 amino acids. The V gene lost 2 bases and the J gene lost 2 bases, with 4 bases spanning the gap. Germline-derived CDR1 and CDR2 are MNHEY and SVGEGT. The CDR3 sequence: CASSYGPYEQYF. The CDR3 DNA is TGTGCCAGCAGTTACGGACCCTACGAGCAGTACTTC.

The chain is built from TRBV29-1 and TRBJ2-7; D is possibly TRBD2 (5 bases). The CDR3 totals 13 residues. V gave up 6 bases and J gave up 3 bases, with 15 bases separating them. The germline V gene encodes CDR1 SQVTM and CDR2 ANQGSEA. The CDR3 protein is CSVAGMTNYEQYF. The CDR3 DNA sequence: TGCAGCGTCGCCGGGATGACTAACTACGAGCAGTACTTC.

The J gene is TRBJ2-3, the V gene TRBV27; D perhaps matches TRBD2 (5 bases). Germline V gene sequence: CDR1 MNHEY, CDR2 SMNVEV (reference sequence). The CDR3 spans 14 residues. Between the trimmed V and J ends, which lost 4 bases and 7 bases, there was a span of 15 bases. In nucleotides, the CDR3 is TGTGCCAGCAGTTATCGGGGTGATACGAATACGCAGTATTTT. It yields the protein CASSYRGDTNTQYF.

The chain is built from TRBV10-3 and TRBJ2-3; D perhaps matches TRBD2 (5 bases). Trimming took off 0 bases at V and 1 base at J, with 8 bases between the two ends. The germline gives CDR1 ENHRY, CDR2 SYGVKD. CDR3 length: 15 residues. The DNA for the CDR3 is TGTGCCATCAGTGAGTCCGGGGTTGGCACAGATACGCAGTATTTT. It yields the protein CAISESGVGTDTQYF.

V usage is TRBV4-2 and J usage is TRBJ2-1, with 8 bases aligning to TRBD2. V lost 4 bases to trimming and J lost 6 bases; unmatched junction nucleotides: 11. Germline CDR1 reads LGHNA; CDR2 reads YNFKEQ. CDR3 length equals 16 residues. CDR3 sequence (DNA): TGTGCCAGCAGCCCCCTGACGGGAGGGAGTGGCAATGAGCAGTTCTTC. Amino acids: CASSPLTGGSGNEQFF.

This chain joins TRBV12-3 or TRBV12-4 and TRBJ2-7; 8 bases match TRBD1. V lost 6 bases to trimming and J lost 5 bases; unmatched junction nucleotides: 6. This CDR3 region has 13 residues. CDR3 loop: CASRGTGGHEQYF. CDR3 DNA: TGTGCCAGCAGGGGGACAGGCGGCCACGAGCAGTACTTC.

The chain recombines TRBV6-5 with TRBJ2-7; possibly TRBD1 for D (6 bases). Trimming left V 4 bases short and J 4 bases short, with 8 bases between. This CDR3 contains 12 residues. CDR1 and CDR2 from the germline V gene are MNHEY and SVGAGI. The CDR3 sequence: CASSSQGYEQYF. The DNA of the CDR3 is TGTGCCAGCAGTTCTCAGGGGTACGAGCAGTACTTC.

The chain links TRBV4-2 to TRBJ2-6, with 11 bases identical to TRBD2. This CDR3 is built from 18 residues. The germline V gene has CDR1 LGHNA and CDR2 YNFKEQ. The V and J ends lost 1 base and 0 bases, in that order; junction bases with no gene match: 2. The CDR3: CASSQASGRSSGANVLTF. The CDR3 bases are TGTGCCAGCAGCCAAGCTAGCGGGAGGAGCTCTGGGGCCAACGTCCTGACTTTC.